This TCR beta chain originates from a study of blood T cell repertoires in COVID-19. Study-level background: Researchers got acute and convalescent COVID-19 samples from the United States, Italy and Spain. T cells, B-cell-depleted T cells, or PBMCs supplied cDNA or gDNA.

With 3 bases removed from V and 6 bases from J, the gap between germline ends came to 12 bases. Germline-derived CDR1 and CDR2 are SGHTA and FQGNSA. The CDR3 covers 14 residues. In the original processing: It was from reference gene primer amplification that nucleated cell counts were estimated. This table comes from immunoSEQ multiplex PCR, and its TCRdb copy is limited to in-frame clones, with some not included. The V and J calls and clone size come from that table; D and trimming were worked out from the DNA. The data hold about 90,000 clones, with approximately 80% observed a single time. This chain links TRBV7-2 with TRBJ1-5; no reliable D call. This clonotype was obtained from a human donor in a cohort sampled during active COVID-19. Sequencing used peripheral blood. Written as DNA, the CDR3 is TGTGCCAGCAGCTTCGGTCCGGGTGGTCAGCCCCAGCATTTT. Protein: CASSFGPGGQPQHF.